Below, 19 T cell receptor beta chains from the same sample are listed, as sequenced in a study of blood T cell repertoires in COVID-19. The method was immunoSEQ multiplex PCR; TCRdb's version includes in-frame clones alone and lacks a portion of them. The repertoire includes about 68,000 clones, about 86% of them detected once, and approximately 3.7% sits in the top ten. The sequenced sample was peripheral blood. The receptors shown here come from a man aged 45-65 years with acute or convalescent COVID-19.

The chain joins TRBV7-5 to TRBJ2-7; the table's D call of TRBD1 was not tested on the DNA. TRBV7-5 is annotated as a pseudogene. This CDR3 spans 15 amino acids. CDR3 sequence (DNA): TGTGCCAGAAGCTCCTGCCCCGGGACAGGTTACGAGCAGTACTTC. It codes for CARSSCPGTGYEQYF.

The rearrangement links TRBV27 to TRBJ1-4; the D is unclear. V shed 2 bases and J shed 4 bases, with 11 bases lying between them. Germline V lookup: CDR1 MNHEY, CDR2 SMNVEV (reference sequence). The CDR3 is 15 residues long. The CDR3: CASSLGGPLNEKLFF. The CDR3 DNA sequence: TGTGCCAGCAGTTTAGGAGGGCCGCTTAATGAAAAACTGTTTTTT.

The chain is built from TRBV2 and TRBJ1-1; D possibly corresponds to TRBD1 (6 bases). V was pared by 6 bases and J by 5 bases, with 13 bases between. The CDR3 extends over 13 amino acids. Germline V gene lookup returns CDR1 SNHLY and CDR2 FYNNEI. The CDR3 here is CASSGGQRTEAFF. The DNA for the CDR3 is TGTGCCAGCAGCGGGGGGCAAAGGACTGAAGCTTTCTTT.

The genes are TRBV7-9 and TRBJ2-1, with D possibly being TRBD2 (7 bases). The germline V gene has CDR1 SEHNR and CDR2 FQNEAQ (reference sequence). Trimming cost V 2 bases and J 7 bases, with 18 bases left between them. The length of the CDR3 is 16 residues. The CDR3 DNA reads as TGTGCCAGCAGCTTATTACGGGGGGCCAGGGCAAATGAGCAGTTCTTC. Translation gives CASSLLRGARANEQFF.

This clone was recorded once. The genes are TRBV5-6 and TRBJ2-1, with 10 bases identical to TRBD2. The CDR3 has 17 amino acids. V gave up 0 bases and J gave up 3 bases; unmatched junction bases: 6. Germline V gene sequence: CDR1 SGHDT, CDR2 YYEEEE. The CDR3 reads CASSLVVSSGGYNEQFF. The CDR3 DNA is TGTGCCAGCAGCTTGGTAGTATCTAGCGGGGGCTACAATGAGCAGTTCTTC.

The chain links TRBV12-3 or TRBV12-4 to TRBJ1-6, with 7 bases identical to TRBD1. The CDR3 extends over 13 amino acids. The V gene end was trimmed by 7 bases and the J gene end by 7 bases; junction bases not matched to a gene: 4. This chain's CDR3 is CASKGALNSPLHF. The CDR3, as DNA: TGTGCCAGCAAGGGGGCGCTAAATTCACCCCTCCACTTT.

This CDR3 is CASSQGRAGNQPQHF. CDR3 in DNA: TGCGCCAGCAGCCAAGGGCGTGCGGGGAATCAGCCCCAGCATTTT. This chain uses TRBV4-1 with TRBJ1-5; the D is unclear. The germline V gene has CDR1 MGHRA and CDR2 YSYEKL. The CDR3 consists of 15 residues. The ends were cut back, 1 base at V and 4 bases at J, with 11 bases in the middle.

The CDR3 sequence: CASSYSGTGKSPQHF. The CDR3 nucleotides are TGTGCCAGCAGTTACTCGGGGACAGGGAAGTCGCCCCAGCATTTT. The chain joins TRBV6-5 to TRBJ1-5; 9 nucleotides line up with TRBD1. CDR1 and CDR2 (germline): MNHEY, SVGAGI. This CDR3 is 15 amino acids long. V trimming: 0 bases; J trimming: 9 bases; junction bases outside the gene matches: 6.

The chain carries TRBV6-5 and TRBJ1-2, with 9 bases aligning to TRBD1. V gave up 5 bases and J gave up 5 bases; unmatched junction bases: 6. Looked up from germline, CDR1 is MNHEY and CDR2 is SVGAGI. The CDR3 has 14 amino acids. In DNA form, the CDR3 reads TGTGCCAGCAGTCCGGGACAGGGTGTTTATGGCTACACCTTC. It codes for CASSPGQGVYGYTF.

The J gene is TRBJ2-1, the V gene TRBV9; 11 bases align to TRBD2. Germline trimming cut 4 bases from V and 5 bases from J; bases unmatched to any gene: 17. Germline lookup yields CDR1 SGDLS and CDR2 YYNGEE. CDR3 size: 19 residues. CDR3 DNA sequence: TGTGCCAGCAGCCCTCCGGGACTAGCGGTCCCCGGAGGCCACAATGAGCAGTTCTTC. It codes for CASSPPGLAVPGGHNEQFF.

The chain couples TRBV5-1 to TRBJ2-3, with no clear D. The germline V gene has CDR1 SGHRS and CDR2 YFSETQ. The CDR3 sequence is 13 residues long. The V end was cut by 4 bases, the J end by 10 bases, with 16 bases between. CDR3 region: CASSPVERTAQYF. The CDR3 DNA sequence: TGCGCCAGCAGCCCCGTCGAGAGAACAGCGCAGTATTTT. Full variable domain (missing parts from reference TRBV5-1 and TRBJ2-3): KAGVTQTPRYLIKTRGQQVTLSCSPISGHRSVSWYQQTPGQGLQFLFEYFSETQRNKGNFPGRFSGRQFSNSRSEMNVSTLELGDSALYLCASSPVERTAQYFGPGTRLTVL.

The genes are TRBV14 and TRBJ2-2; TRBD1 matches 8 bases. CDR1 and CDR2 from the germline V gene are SGHDN and FVKESK. This CDR3 is built from 16 residues. With 4 bases clipped from V and 5 bases from J, the junction kept 9 bases outside the gene matches. The CDR3 bases are TGTGCCAGCAGCCTGATTCGGACAGGGCAGACCGGGGAGCTGTTTTTT. It encodes CASSLIRTGQTGELFF.

V usage is TRBV6-1 and J usage is TRBJ1-5; TRBD1 matches 7 bases. The trim removed 3 bases at V and 4 bases at J, leaving 12 bases unmatched. CDR3 size: 17 residues. The germline gives CDR1 MNHNS, CDR2 SASEGT. The CDR3 nucleotides are TGTGCCAGCAGTGAGTTCCACTCCAGGGGGAGTAATCAGCCCCAGCATTTT. Translating gives CASSEFHSRGSNQPQHF.

V is TRBV19 and J is TRBJ1-5; TRBD1 agrees at 9 bases. Germline V gene lookup returns CDR1 LNHDA and CDR2 SQIVND (reference sequence). J was trimmed by 7 bases and V by 5 bases; bases with no gene match: 9. The CDR3 runs 15 residues. CDR3 DNA sequence: TGTGCCAGTAGTGGGGGACAGGGTTATCGGCAGCCCCAGCATTTT. Its translation: CASSGGQGYRQPQHF. The full variable domain, rest sourced from reference TRBV19 and TRBJ1-5, is DGGITQSPKYLFRKEGQNVTLSCEQNLNHDAMYWYRQDPGQGLRLIYYSQIVNDFQKGDIAEGYSVSREKKESFPLTVTSAQKNPTAFYLCASSGGQGYRQPQHFGDGTRLSIL.

The genes are TRBV11-3 and TRBJ2-3; weak D call: TRBD1 (6 bases). The CDR3 is 14 residues long. Trimming took 5 bases from V and 0 from J, leaving 9 bases between them. Germline V lookup: CDR1 SGHNT, CDR2 YENEEA. CDR3 sequence reads: CASSQTGSTDTQYF. CDR3 in DNA: TGTGCCAGCAGCCAAACAGGGAGCACAGATACGCAGTATTTT.

The chain is built from TRBV5-1 and TRBJ2-3, with 10 bases fitting TRBD2. The CDR3 length is 18 residues. Losses at the gene ends were 4 bases for V and 3 bases for J; bases not matched to a gene: 14. Germline CDR1 and CDR2: SGHRS and YFSETQ. The CDR3 DNA sequence: TGCGCCAGCAGCCCGGGGGTAGAGCTAGCGGGAGCTACAGATACGCAGTATTTT. Translation gives CASSPGVELAGATDTQYF.

This clone is a singleton in its sample. The V call is TRBV5-1, the J call TRBJ2-5; 9 bases map to TRBD2. Germline assignment: CDR1 SGHRS and CDR2 YFSETQ. This CDR3 contains 14 residues. V was clipped by 6 bases and J by 2 bases; unmatched bases: 5. CDR3 protein: CASTSGELQETQYF. CDR3 in DNA: TGCGCCAGCACTAGCGGGGAGCTACAAGAGACCCAGTACTTC.

This clone showed up just a few times. Other nucleotide sequences in the sample specify the same CDR3. The chain uses TRBV29-1 and TRBJ2-1; 10 bases line up with TRBD1. CDR1 and CDR2 from the germline V gene are SQVTM and ANQGSEA. Germline trimming cut 1 base from V and 6 bases from J; bases unmatched to any gene: 3. This CDR3 region has 14 residues. The CDR3 loop is CSVEGQGAPNEQFF. CDR3 nucleotides: TGCAGCGTTGAAGGACAGGGGGCGCCCAATGAGCAGTTCTTC.

The V gene is TRBV9, the J gene TRBJ2-3; 9 bases map to TRBD2. J gave up 3 bases and V 0 bases, and 8 bases lay outside the gene matches. CDR3 size: 17 residues. Looked up from germline, CDR1 is SGDLS and CDR2 is YYNGEE. The CDR3 nucleotides read TGTGCCAGCAGCGTAGGGGCGGGGGGGTATCTAACAGATACGCAGTATTTT. As protein: CASSVGAGGYLTDTQYF.